This entry features one T cell receptor beta chain sequence. Its antigen is not identified. This specimen belongs to a study of blood T cells in healthy people across ages. It was with a sample-barcoded 5' primer and a J-beta primer mix that a second PCR of roughly 7 to 12 cycles was run. Carrying 12 random nucleotides, a template-switch adaptor labeled each individual cDNA molecule. One entry per CDR3 protein results from TCRdb running MiXCR on the 5' RACE reads. The table records around 1,000,000 distinct CDR3 sequences, approximately 25% of them present only once. General study points: There was no known CMV status for donors, so expanded clonotype changes were possibly confounded.

V shed 6 bases, J shed 8 bases, and the junction held 6 bases outside the gene matches. The CDR3 length is 11 residues. Per germline, CDR1 SQVTM and CDR2 ANQGSEA. The data also belong to a second study, concerning T cells of mothers and their children. In that study: In related and unrelated pairs alike, thymic selection shapes TCR recombination output, with inherited differences minor. Slightly higher but non-significant overlap marked related mother-child pairs versus unrelated pairs.

This rearrangement joins TRBV29-1 to TRBJ1-2, with 7 bases lining up with TRBD1. The specimen sequenced was blood. The origin of this receptor is a girl aged 2 to 9 in good health. The CDR3 nucleotides read TGCAGCGTGGAACAGGGGACCGGCTACACCTTC. It translates to CSVEQGTGYTF.